This T cell receptor beta chain appears in the sequencing data of a study of molecular identifiers for immune sequencing clone quantification. Study-wide results and limits: Clone sizes that are highly expanded could be underestimated when identical TCR molecules share a barcode.

The CDR3 contains 14 residues. The ends were cut back, 3 bases at V and 6 bases at J, with 14 bases in the middle. Germline CDR1 reads GTSNPN; CDR2 reads SVGIG (reference sequence). Ten or more counts support this clonotype. What it binds is unknown. Researchers sorted naive CD8 T cells as cells that were CD8+CD4-CCR7+CD45RA+. TCRdb used MiXCR to reprocess the PCR reads, holding one entry per CDR3 protein. The sample has a few hundred thousand distinct CDR3 sequences; about a fifth are singletons. This receptor was obtained from a human donor in good health. Some libraries in this study had Jurkat cell RNA spiked in. The rearrangement uses TRBV30 and TRBJ2-2; a possible D gene is TRBD2 (5 bases). Sequencing input: naive CD8+ T cells from blood, with Jurkat cell RNA spiked in. Subset described: FACS-sorted CD8+CD4-CCR7+CD45RA+ naive T cells. CDR3 coding DNA: TGTGCCTGGAGCCGTACGGGGTTGGCCGGGGAGCTGTTTTTT. Translation: CAWSRTGLAGELFF.